This TCR beta chain emerged from a study of cytomegalovirus exposure and HLA in healthy donors (dated by TCRdb to 2015 to 2018). In terms of the full investigation: In an earlier analysis of 587 of the donors, roughly 300 Gb of sequence data and 90 million to 130 million unique TCR beta sequences from approximately 180 million T cells were reported. Using immunosequencing, the study profiled T cell repertoires from 550 to 750 subjects and related those repertoires to cytomegalovirus serostatus. High-throughput TCR immunosequencing, statistical association of individual TCRs with disease status, and machine learning were combined to predict cytomegalovirus infection status. Along with the roughly 670-subject first cohort, a separate validation cohort of over 90 different subjects was used. Across approximately 420 genotyped donors of the cohort, an average of approximately 200,000 unique TCR beta nucleotide sequences per donor were sequenced, and approximately 17% of those sequences were non-productive. Both class I and class II loci were covered by HLA typing, at four-digit resolution. Typing coverage differed by locus: A, B, C, DRB1 and DQB1 were typed in roughly 620-630 donors, DQA1 in 522, DPA1 in around 580, and DPB1 in approximately 450. A later genetic analysis used genome-wide SNP genotypes for about 55% of the 666 donors, treating that subset as a discovery cohort. Every discovery cohort repertoire had been produced on one sequencing platform. Several DR-DQ haplotypes were handled as single units for association and clustering, since linkage in the cohort was strong. In the later analysis, no new phenotypic data were used to find candidate immune exposures; instead, reliance was placed on TCR beta sequences and their occurrence across donors. To study patterns of TCR occurrence, a later analysis re-analyzed previously published TCR beta repertoires from 700 or so donors and added high-resolution HLA genotyping. The aim of the study was to test whether cataloging public T cell receptors could identify signatures of past pathogen exposure. Donor age, sex, ethnicity and CMV serostatus were compiled alongside the repertoire data. The genetic ancestry cluster associated with self-reported Caucasian donors included over 65% of the roughly 400 genotyped donors. An early release that covered about 600 HLA-typed donors contained approximately 300 gigabases of sequencing data and 70 million to 100 million unique TCR sequences. An earlier analysis of 587 of the donors applied high-throughput TCR beta sequencing to assess whether each TCR beta V gene segment acted as functional or pseudogenic.

The library was produced with the immunoSEQ multiplex PCR assay. A mixture of 60 forward primers for TCR Vbeta segments and 13 reverse primers for TCR Jbeta segments was used in the multiplex PCR. Amplification of the CDR3 region of rearranged TCR beta genes was performed with a multiplex PCR assay on genomic DNA. On the Illumina HiSeq System, the amplified TCR beta libraries were sequenced as 87-base-pair reads. The authors' analysis ran thus. In a later analysis, some 80 million unique TCR beta chains were counted across the 500 to 850 repertoires, and about 10 million of these chains were shared by at least two donors. A nearest-neighbor algorithm error-corrected the raw reads and collapsed the reads into unique sequences, merging closely related sequences to remove PCR and sequencing errors. CDR3 sequences were aligned to IMGT reference sequences to assign V, D and J gene segments. For a sequence to be retained, at least a six-nucleotide match to both a V gene segment and a J gene segment was required. A rearrangement was called productive if the CDR3 had no stop codons and remained in frame with V and J, and every other rearrangement was called non-productive. Following IMGT convention, CDR3 was defined as the stretch from the second conserved V-encoded cysteine to the conserved J-encoded phenylalanine. The earlier analysis of around 640 of the donors excluded sequences that lacked an unambiguous match to a single V gene segment. An earlier analysis of about 590 of the donors classified V segments as functional when productive rearrangements were above 56.7% and as segregating when the standard deviation between donors was above 5%. A statistical classification framework was developed to diagnose cytomegalovirus status using the catalog of TCR beta chain sequences. A later analysis assigned V and J genes by comparing TCR nucleotide sequences with IMGT/GENE-DB human TR gene sequences. The TCRdist pipeline was used in a later analysis to assign CDR3 sequences and most-parsimonious VDJ recombination scenarios. In a later analysis, each TCR beta chain was defined by its CDR3 amino acid sequence together with its V-gene family, and reads without a unique V-gene family were excluded. In a later analysis, 450 to 600 highly shared, low-generation-probability nucleotide sequences were removed to address suspected cross-contamination and a sequencing artifact. In a later analysis, a clonal expansion index for each public chain was calculated from normalized within-repertoire ranks of inferred template counts. In a later analysis, generation probabilities were computed using a VDJ recombination model fitted to out-of-frame rearrangements, and the results were checked against IGoR. A later analysis scored TCR-TCR, TCR-HLA and TCR-CMV co-occurrence with hypergeometric tests, applying a repertoire-size bias correction to TCR pairs. To estimate false discovery rates, a later analysis permuted the HLA or CMV assignments 20 times. In a later analysis, co-occurring TCRs were grouped using DBSCAN, and TCRdist sequence similarity was added for clustering within HLA-allele-positive subsets. Repertoires with fewer than 30,000 or more than 120,000 public chains, plus five repertoires with anomalous nucleotide sharing, were excluded from co-occurrence clustering. Not all clones reach the TCRdb copy of this immuneACCESS table, which keeps in-frame sequences only. Checked studies attribute under half of the gap to unresolved V genes and leave the rest unexplained. V and J calls and clone size are as listed in that table; D and trimming were resolved from the DNA. The sample table holds approximately 170,000 clones, of which about 84% were seen once. The ten top clones hold 1% to 1.5% of the sample.

The cohort consisted of more than 650 healthy bone marrow donors. At the time of sampling, every cohort member was nominally healthy, though immune exposures that went unrecorded were likely present. The donor tested CMV seropositive and was one of the 289 seropositive cohort members. A peripheral blood sample was provided by each donor, and peripheral blood mononuclear cells were used for TCR beta sequencing. The Qiagen DNeasy Blood Extraction Kit was used to extract genomic DNA from the blood cell samples. In regard to this clone: No antigen is known for it. Per-nucleotide qualities are absent, and no much larger clonotype sits a single base away.

The paper as a whole reports these results and caveats: In vitro tests confirmed that a few of the cytomegalovirus-associated TCR beta chains recognize cytomegalovirus antigens. The earlier analysis of approximately 560 of the donors excluded roughly 17 rarely observed V segments, including chromosome 9 orphons, because counts were too low. Most TCR sequences were observed very rarely across donors, whereas some public TCRs were present in many individuals. A later genetic analysis reported fewer N-insertions in productive TCRs among donors in an Asian-associated ancestry cluster than the roughly 700-donor mean. In this cohort, only TCR beta chains were sequenced, and detectable features were limited by the absence of alpha or paired-chain data. Because HLA typing was missing for some donors at each locus, association tests included only the typed subset. Specific HLA alleles were associated with 15,000 to 20,000 TCR beta sequences at a false discovery rate of 0.05 in a later analysis. It was suggested by the authors that the approach could potentially be generalized to other disease states and immunological phenotypes. In a later analysis, HLA-associated TCR beta chains showed more clonal expansion and lower generation probabilities than non-associated chains that were equally common. A later analysis found that TCR association rates varied across HLA loci, with DRB1 alleles showing the most associated TCRs and HLA-C alleles the fewest. The classifier was reported to diagnose cytomegalovirus status with high specificity and sensitivity in both the original cohort and the validation cohort. A cluster of highly shared sequence variants was judged likely to be a technical artifact of the sequencing pipeline. In an earlier analysis of 587 of the donors, most TCR beta V segments appeared in productive rearrangements about 87% or about 30% of the time, broadly matching IMGT annotations. In a later analysis, several top co-occurrence clusters were reported to appear linked to parvovirus B19, influenza, CMV and Epstein-Barr virus. When HLA alleles, especially DR and DQ, strongly co-occurred, TCR associations were difficult to assign to individual alleles. A further reported finding was that TCR beta sequences accurately predicted the HLA-A and HLA-B alleles for most subjects in the first cohort. In a later genetic analysis, a missense DCLRE1C variant was associated with V-gene and J-gene trimming of TCR beta chains, and the association was replicated in an independent cohort. Correlated functional status among segregating V segments might be attributable to linkage disequilibrium, but an unknown experimental factor could not be ruled out. A total of around 150 TCR beta chains were listed by the study as associated with cytomegalovirus. According to a later analysis, most CMV-associated TCR beta chains appeared to be HLA-restricted, and the HLA associations seemed to be driven largely by CMV exposure. CMV serostatus was the only immune exposure information available for the cohort. Presence/absence analyses assumed roughly uniform sequencing depth across donors, an assumption that may not hold.

What was sequenced was PBMCs. The receptor's source is a man over 45 in good health and CMV-seropositive.

The DNA reads TGCAGCGTTGCAGAAGAGACCCAGTACTTC. Its coded protein is CSVAEETQYF. The V gene is TRBV29-1 and the J gene is TRBJ2-5, with no reliable assignment of the D segment. CDR1 and CDR2 are drawn from the germline V gene: SQVTM, ANQGSEA. The V and J ends are trimmed by 4 bases and 3 bases, leaving 3 bases between them. The CDR3 spans 10 residues, from the cysteine through the phenylalanine. Only the CDR3 region is kept as DNA, spanning 30 bases read in frame from base 1. Outside the CDR3, residues come from the reference TRBV29-1 and TRBJ2-5 proteins, so the full variable domain is: SAVISQKPSRDICQRGTSLTIQCQVDSQVTMMFWYRQQPGQSLTLIATANQGSEATYESGFVIDKFPISRPNLTFSTLTVSNMSPEDSSIYLCSVAEETQYFGPGTRLLVL.